This entry lists 20 T cell receptor beta chains sequenced from one sample in a study of shared clonotypes between healthy human individuals. Assay used: immunoSEQ multiplex PCR; TCRdb lists only in-frame clones, some missing. The sample lists around 200,000 clones, about 66% occurring once. The specimen sequenced was memory CD4+ T cells sorted from blood. Subset denoted: CD45RA-negative fraction. The origin of the receptors is a man aged 25 to 40 in good health.

The sample holds a few counts of this clone. The rearrangement uses TRBV15 and TRBJ2-5; D possibly corresponds to TRBD2 (6 bases). Germline loops: CDR1 LNHNV, CDR2 YYDKDF (reference sequence). V was trimmed by 5 bases and J by 5 bases, leaving 15 bases between them. The CDR3 extends over 14 amino acids. CDR3 amino acids: CATSPRGLRETQYF. CDR3 nucleotides: TGTGCCACCAGCCCCCGGGGGTTACGGGAGACCCAGTACTTC.

V and J are TRBV4-3 and TRBJ2-2, with 12 bases fitting TRBD1. The CDR3 is 17 amino acids. Trimming removed 3 bases from V and 7 bases from J; junction bases left unmatched: 9. Per germline, CDR1 LGHNA and CDR2 YSLEER. The DNA for the CDR3 is TGCGCCAGCAGCCAGCTCCCGGGACAGGGGGCCGGCGGGGAGCTGTTTTTT. It is translated as CASSQLPGQGAGGELFF.

This clone turned up a few times. V usage is TRBV6-5 and J usage is TRBJ1-4; 8 positions agree with TRBD1. The trim removed 5 bases at V and 9 bases at J, leaving 5 bases unmatched. This CDR3 has 13 amino acids. Germline V gene lookup returns CDR1 MNHEY and CDR2 SVGAGI. As DNA, the CDR3 is TGTGCCAGCAGTCTAGGACAGGGCAAAAAACTGTTTTTT. Residues: CASSLGQGKKLFF.

This clone was found a few times. V usage is TRBV29-1 and J usage is TRBJ1-1; D remains unclear. The germline V gene encodes CDR1 SQVTM and CDR2 ANQGSEA. The length of the CDR3 is 11 residues. The ends were cut back, 2 bases at V and 7 bases at J, with 8 bases in the middle. CDR3: CSVESDLEAFF. DNA for the CDR3: TGCAGCGTTGAATCGGACCTTGAAGCTTTCTTT.

The chain couples TRBV5-1 to TRBJ2-1, with 9 bases matching TRBD1. V gave up 4 bases and J gave up 5 bases; unmatched junction bases: 7. CDR1 SGHRS and CDR2 YFSETQ come from the germline V gene. The CDR3 is 15 residues long. The CDR3 spells CASSPGGTGNNEQFF. The DNA of the CDR3 is TGCGCCAGCAGCCCCGGAGGGACAGGGAACAATGAGCAGTTCTTC.

The V call is TRBV19, the J call TRBJ2-1; 13 positions agree with TRBD2. This CDR3 has 18 amino acids. Germline V gives CDR1 LNHDA, CDR2 SQIVND (reference sequence). V shed 2 bases and J 5 bases; nucleotides not matched to a gene: 9. The CDR3 bases are TGTGCCAGTAGTATAAGGGGACTAGCGGGACAATTTGACAATGAGCAGTTCTTC. Translating gives CASSIRGLAGQFDNEQFF.

The gene calls are TRBV6-6 and TRBJ2-3, with TRBD2 matching over 9 bases. The CDR3 runs 13 residues. The V gene end was trimmed by 2 bases and the J gene end by 9 bases; junction bases not matched to a gene: 3. Germline-derived CDR1 and CDR2 are MNHNY and SVGAGI (reference sequence). The DNA of the CDR3 is TGTGCCAGCAGTTACGGGGGGACTAGCACGCAGTATTTT. Its protein product is CASSYGGTSTQYF.

The DNA for the CDR3 is TGTGCCAGCAGCCTAAGTGAGCGGGAAGCACGATACGAGCAGTACTTC. This encodes CASSLSEREARYEQYF. The rearrangement uses TRBV11-2 and TRBJ2-7, with 7 bases fitting TRBD2. CDR1 is SGHAT and CDR2 is FQNNGV in the germline V gene. V trimming: 5 bases; J trimming: 4 bases; junction bases outside the gene matches: 14. The CDR3 sequence is 16 residues long.

The V gene is TRBV2, the J gene TRBJ1-1; perhaps TRBD1 as D (5 bases). V shed 5 bases and J shed 8 bases, with 12 bases lying between them. The CDR3 has 12 amino acids. Looked up from germline, CDR1 is SNHLY and CDR2 is FYNNEI. For the CDR3, the DNA is TGTGCCAGCAGTCCCCAGGGATGGGAAGCTTTCTTT. This encodes CASSPQGWEAFF. The entire variable domain, with the rest obtained from reference TRBV2 and TRBJ1-1, is as follows: EPEVTQTPSHQVTQMGQEVILRCVPISNHLYFYWYRQILGQKVEFLVSFYNNEISEKSEIFDDQFSVERPDGSNFTLKIRSTKLEDSAMYFCASSPQGWEAFFGQGTRLTVV.

This sequence joins TRBV29-1 and TRBJ2-3; 10 positions agree with TRBD2. Germline values: CDR1 SQVTM, CDR2 ANQGSEA. The CDR3 extends over 16 amino acids. V lost 4 bases to trimming and J lost 4 bases; unmatched junction nucleotides: 11. CDR3 sequence reads: CSVGGLTSGIADTQYF. In DNA form, the CDR3 reads TGCAGCGTTGGCGGGTTAACTAGCGGGATCGCAGATACGCAGTATTTT.

V and J are TRBV5-4 and TRBJ2-2, with 14 bases lining up with TRBD2. Per germline, CDR1 SGHNT and CDR2 YYREEE (reference sequence). CDR3 length: 16 residues. Trimming took 3 bases from V and 4 from J; bases not matched to a gene: 2. The CDR3 sequence: CASSSGTSGSTGELFF. The CDR3 DNA is TGTGCCAGCAGCTCCGGGACTAGCGGGAGCACCGGGGAGCTGTTTTTT.

This clone came up once. The chain carries TRBV19 and TRBJ2-7, with unresolved D. Trimming removed 1 base from V and 4 bases from J, with 11 bases in between. The length of the CDR3 is 14 residues. The V gene's germline CDR1 is LNHDA and CDR2 SQIVND (reference sequence). The CDR3 sequence is CASSIVIGSYEQYF. The CDR3 nucleotides are TGTGCCAGTAGTATAGTTATCGGCTCATACGAGCAGTACTTC.

The V and J genes are TRBV7-2 and TRBJ2-1, with 14 bases identical to TRBD2. V trimming: 5 bases; J trimming: 7 bases; junction bases outside the gene matches: 7. Germline V CDR1 and CDR2: SGHTA, FQGNSA. The CDR3 spans 16 residues. The CDR3 DNA follows: TGTGCCAGCAGCATACCGGGACTAGCGGGGGAGAATGAGCAGTTCTTC. Protein product: CASSIPGLAGENEQFF.

The CDR3 region is CATRVLAGGAGELFF. CDR3 in DNA: TGTGCCACCAGGGTGCTAGCGGGAGGGGCCGGGGAGCTGTTTTTT. The chain links TRBV6-1 to TRBJ2-2, with 12 bases that match TRBD2. The CDR3 loop spans 15 amino acids. Germline CDR1 reads MNHNS; CDR2 reads SASEGT. Trimming cost V 10 bases and J 6 bases; bases outside gene matches: 9.

The chain links TRBV10-3 to TRBJ2-1, with D tentatively TRBD1 or TRBD2 (6 bases each). The V gene's germline CDR1 is ENHRY and CDR2 SYGVKD. The CDR3 covers 13 residues. The V end lost 4 bases, the J end lost 6 bases, and 10 bases lay between the germline ends. The CDR3 region has the DNA TGTGCCATCAGTGCTCGGGGGCTCAATGAGCAGTTCTTC. Translation: CAISARGLNEQFF.

The chain combines TRBV2 with TRBJ2-1; 10 bases agree with TRBD2. Germline CDR1 is SNHLY and CDR2 is FYNNEI. J lost 0 bases, V lost 8 bases, and 4 bases had no gene match. The CDR3 sequence is 15 residues long. CDR3 in amino acids: CASCSSGSSYNEQFF. CDR3 DNA sequence: TGTGCCAGCTGTTCTAGCGGGAGCTCCTACAATGAGCAGTTCTTC.

The V gene is TRBV5-8, the J gene TRBJ2-5, with D uncertain. Trimming pared 0 bases from V and 2 bases from J, leaving 11 bases between. This CDR3 is built from 15 residues. Germline V CDR1 and CDR2: SGHTS, YDEGEE. CDR3 coding DNA: TGTGCCAGCAGCTTGGACGGCGCATGGCAAGAGACCCAGTACTTC. It encodes CASSLDGAWQETQYF.

This clone was detected once. The rearrangement joins TRBV5-1 to TRBJ2-1; 8 nucleotides line up with TRBD2. There are 16 residues in the CDR3. V trimming: 3 bases; J trimming: 0 bases; junction bases outside the gene matches: 5. Looked up from germline, CDR1 is SGHRS and CDR2 is YFSETQ. The CDR3, as DNA: TGCGCCAGCAGCTACTTAGCGGGAAGCTCCTACAATGAGCAGTTCTTC. Translated, it gives CASSYLAGSSYNEQFF.

The sample holds a few counts of this clone. This chain joins TRBV2 and TRBJ2-3, with D perhaps TRBD1 or TRBD2 (5 bases each). The germline V gene has CDR1 SNHLY and CDR2 FYNNEI. Trimming shortened V by 3 bases and J by 2 bases, and 9 bases separated the two germline ends. CDR3 length equals 14 residues. CDR3 in amino acids: CASSDGTNTDTQYF. CDR3 DNA sequence: TGTGCCAGCAGTGACGGGACGAACACAGATACGCAGTATTTT.

The J gene is TRBJ2-7, the V gene TRBV18; 10 bases map to TRBD2. CDR1 KGHSH and CDR2 LQKENI come from the germline V gene. Germline trimming cut 4 bases from V and 4 bases from J; bases unmatched to any gene: 7. The CDR3 totals 15 residues. The CDR3 reads CASSRGGTSEYEQYF. CDR3 sequence (DNA): TGTGCCAGCTCACGGGGGGGGACTAGCGAATACGAGCAGTACTTC.